The 21 T cell receptor beta chains listed next were all sequenced from one sample in a study of blood T cell repertoires in COVID-19. Assay: immunoSEQ multiplex PCR; the TCRdb copy retains only in-frame clones and omits some. Of about 170,000 clones listed, roughly 80% are singletons. Sequencing used peripheral blood. Receptors originate from a woman between 65 and 79 years old with acute or convalescent COVID-19.

A few counts support this clone. The gene calls are TRBV5-8 and TRBJ1-6, with TRBD1 as a possible D gene (6 bases). The V end was cut by 4 bases, the J end by 8 bases, with 19 bases between. CDR3 length: 16 residues. Germline CDR1 SGHTS, CDR2 YDEGEE. The CDR3 here is CASSPLAGVAYSPLHF. In nucleotides, the CDR3 is TGTGCCAGCAGCCCACTCGCAGGGGTCGCCTATTCACCCCTCCACTTT.

The V call is TRBV7-3, the J call TRBJ2-2; D gene unclear. The CDR3 is made up of 13 amino acids. Trimming removed 5 bases at V and 4 bases at J, with 8 bases between. The germline CDR1 and CDR2 sequences are SGHTA and FQGTGA. The CDR3 is CASSETGTGELFF. The DNA of the CDR3 is TGTGCCAGCAGCGAAACGGGCACCGGGGAGCTGTTTTTT.

Here the CDR3 DNA reads TGTGCCAGCAGCGGCAGTAACACCGGGGAGCTGTTTTTT. Its protein product is CASSGSNTGELFF. V and J are TRBV9 and TRBJ2-2; D call uncertain. This CDR3 comprises 13 residues. Germline V gene data show CDR1 as SGDLS and CDR2 as YYNGEE. The V end was cut by 3 bases, the J end by 2 bases, with 5 bases between.

This chain uses TRBV6-4 with TRBJ1-6; D is ambiguous. Deletions cut 0 bases from V and 8 bases from J, with 5 bases between. This CDR3 region has 13 residues. Germline CDR1 reads MRHNA; CDR2 reads SNTAGT. The CDR3 nucleotides are TGTGCCAGCAGTGACTCGAGGTATTCACCCCTCCACTTT. Translation: CASSDSRYSPLHF.

The chain recombines TRBV6-5 with TRBJ1-4; the D gene is possibly TRBD1 (6 bases). This CDR3 spans 14 amino acids. V lost 7 bases, J lost 6 bases, and 15 bases lay in between. Germline CDR1 MNHEY, CDR2 SVGAGI. CDR3 loop: CASTIVAGDEKLFF. The CDR3 DNA reads TGTGCCAGCACCATCGTGGCAGGGGATGAAAAACTGTTTTTT.

In its sample, this clone was seen a few times. This chain uses TRBV7-3 with TRBJ1-4; possible D gene TRBD1, 6 bases. The V end was cut by 5 bases, the J end by 7 bases, with 23 bases between. The CDR3 sequence is 17 residues long. Germline CDR1 is SGHTA and CDR2 is FQGTGA. The CDR3 sequence: CASSPSRLTGSSEKLFF. CDR3 nucleotides: TGTGCCAGCAGCCCCAGTCGCCTAACAGGGTCGTCTGAAAAACTGTTTTTT.

The CDR3 nucleotides read TGTGCCAGCAGCACCCGGACTAGCGGGAGGGTCCGTACCGGGGAGCTGTTTTTT. Its protein product is CASSTRTSGRVRTGELFF. V usage is TRBV7-2 and J usage is TRBJ2-2; 15 bases map to TRBD2. The junction had 9 bases not matched to a gene; V was cut back by 5 bases and J by 5 bases. The CDR3 is 18 residues long. Germline values: CDR1 SGHTA, CDR2 FQGNSA.

CDR3 bases: TGTGCCAGCTCACTGAGCCAGAACACTGAAGCTTTCTTT. The encoded protein is CASSLSQNTEAFF. The chain is built from TRBV18 and TRBJ1-1, with D hard to call. Germline loops: CDR1 KGHSH, CDR2 LQKENI. The CDR3 runs to 13 residues. The ends were cut back, 4 bases at V and 1 base at J, with 7 bases in the middle.

The chain combines TRBV6-9 with TRBJ1-1, with D possibly TRBD1 on 6 matching bases. This CDR3 is built from 13 residues. The germline V and J ends were trimmed by 8 bases and 0 bases, with 10 bases remaining between them. Germline assignment: CDR1 MNHGY and CDR2 SVAAGI. The CDR3 DNA sequence: TGTGCCAGCCATACAGGGTTGAACACTGAAGCTTTCTTT. This translates into CASHTGLNTEAFF.

This clone came up once. This sequence joins TRBV7-2 and TRBJ1-2; 7 bases line up with TRBD1. After removal of 3 bases from V and 2 bases from J, the junction contained 9 bases not matched to a gene. From germline, CDR1 is SGHTA and CDR2 FQGNSA. The CDR3 is 16 residues long. The CDR3 DNA reads as TGTGCCAGCAGCTTCCAAACAGGGGCGCGGAACTATGGCTACACCTTC. It specifies CASSFQTGARNYGYTF.

The J gene is TRBJ2-7, the V gene TRBV5-5; 7 positions match TRBD2. The CDR3 has 15 residues. J gave up 2 bases and V 4 bases, and 9 bases lay outside the gene matches. Germline V gene sequence: CDR1 SGHKS, CDR2 YYEKEE (reference sequence). CDR3 sequence reads: CASSPGIAGPYEQYF. CDR3 DNA: TGTGCCAGCAGCCCCGGGATAGCGGGTCCCTACGAGCAGTACTTC.

V is TRBV5-4 and J is TRBJ1-6; TRBD1 might be the D (6 bases). CDR1 SGHNT and CDR2 YYREEE come from the germline V gene (reference sequence). Trimming removed 2 bases from V and 9 bases from J, with 12 bases in between. The CDR3 has 14 residues. The CDR3 sequence is CASSFQGSGSPLHF. CDR3 in DNA: TGTGCCAGCAGCTTCCAGGGGTCGGGTTCACCCCTCCACTTT. The full variable domain, completed using reference TRBV5-4 and TRBJ1-6, is ETGVTQSPTHLIKTRGQQVTLRCSSQSGHNTVSWYQQALGQGPQFIFQYYREEENGRGNFPPRFSGLQFPNYSSELNVNALELDDSALYLCASSFQGSGSPLHFGNGTRLTVT.

This chain joins TRBV7-9 and TRBJ2-3; D remains ambiguous. This CDR3 is built from 15 residues. Germline V gives CDR1 SEHNR, CDR2 FQNEAQ (reference sequence). Trimming took off 0 bases at V and 2 bases at J, with 9 bases between the two ends. CDR3 sequence reads: CASSLARSNTDTQYF. CDR3 DNA sequence: TGTGCCAGCAGCTTAGCACGGTCTAACACAGATACGCAGTATTTT. The variable domain in full, completed from reference TRBV7-9 and TRBJ2-3, reads DTGVSQNPRHKITKRGQNVTFRCDPISEHNRLYWYRQTLGQGPEFLTYFQNEAQLEKSRLLSDRFSAERPKGSFSTLEIQRTEQGDSAMYLCASSLARSNTDTQYFGPGTRLTVL.

V gene TRBV29-1 combines with J gene TRBJ1-1; D gene ambiguous. Trimming shortened V by 8 bases and J by 0 bases, and 16 bases separated the two germline ends. CDR1 and CDR2 from the germline V gene are SQVTM and ANQGSEA. There are 14 residues in the CDR3. The CDR3 sequence is CSTLRAGLNTEAFF. The CDR3 nucleotides read TGCAGCACCCTGCGGGCGGGGTTGAACACTGAAGCTTTCTTT.

V gene TRBV28 combines with J gene TRBJ2-5; TRBD1 is a possible D gene (6 bases). The CDR3 loop spans 15 amino acids. Deletions cut 3 bases from V and 2 bases from J, with 13 bases between. The germline CDR1 and CDR2 sequences are MDHEN and SYDVKM. The CDR3 is CASSLYGTSQETQYF. CDR3 nucleotide sequence: TGTGCCAGCAGTTTGTATGGGACATCTCAAGAGACCCAGTACTTC.

Ten or more counts support this clone. J is TRBJ2-1 and V is TRBV3-1 (or the pseudogene TRBV3-2), with TRBD2 matching over 9 bases. The CDR3 spans 15 residues. Germline CDR1 and CDR2: LGHDT and YNNKEL (reference sequence). The J segment lost 5 bases and the V segment lost 2 bases, leaving 4 bases of the junction unmatched. CDR3 nucleotides: TGTGCCAGCAGCCAAAGGCGGGGGGGGCACAATGAGCAGTTCTTC. This encodes CASSQRRGGHNEQFF.

V usage is TRBV3-1 (or the pseudogene TRBV3-2) and J usage is TRBJ2-6; weak D call: TRBD1 (5 bases). This CDR3 region has 18 residues. Germline CDR1 reads LGHDT; CDR2 reads YNNKEL (reference sequence). V was clipped by 4 bases and J by 0 bases, with 16 bases between them. CDR3 in amino acids: CASSPPGGALSGANVLTF. CDR3 DNA sequence: TGTGCCAGCAGCCCTCCCGGTGGGGCACTCTCTGGGGCCAACGTCCTGACTTTC.

In its sample, this clone was seen a few times. The chain combines TRBV19 with TRBJ1-2; 10 nucleotides match TRBD1. The CDR3 spans 16 residues. V dropped 7 bases and J dropped 0; count of bases not matched to a gene: 8. In germline, CDR1 is LNHDA, CDR2 SQIVND (reference sequence). The CDR3 nucleotides read TGTGCCAGTACCCGAGCTGGGACAGGGGCTAACTATGGCTACACCTTC. Translating it yields CASTRAGTGANYGYTF.

This clone was picked up one time. The V and J genes are TRBV28 and TRBJ1-2; D might be TRBD1 (6 bases). The CDR3 loop spans 14 amino acids. Per germline, CDR1 MDHEN and CDR2 SYDVKM. Trimming left V 2 bases short and J 8 bases short, with 15 bases between. The CDR3 DNA is TGTGCCAGCAGTTTACTCCGGACAGATAACGGCTACACCTTC. Its translation is CASSLLRTDNGYTF.

Here the CDR3 reads CASSEYWTGANTGELFF. CDR3 nucleotides: TGTGCCAGCAGTGAATACTGGACAGGCGCAAACACCGGGGAGCTGTTTTTT. The chain links TRBV6-1 to TRBJ2-2; 7 bases map to TRBD1. Germline CDR1 reads MNHNS; CDR2 reads SASEGT. V gave up 2 bases and J gave up 2 bases; unmatched junction bases: 8. The length of the CDR3 is 17 residues.

This CDR3 is CASSLSVRGNQPQHF. CDR3 bases: TGTGCCAGCAGTCTCTCCGTGAGAGGCAATCAGCCCCAGCATTTT. The rearrangement links TRBV6-6 to TRBJ1-5; D gene unclear. Germline CDR1 reads MNHNY; CDR2 reads SVGAGI (reference sequence). The germline V and J ends were trimmed by 5 bases and 2 bases, with 13 bases remaining between them. This CDR3 is built from 15 residues.